This is a list of T cell receptor beta chains from one sample in a study of shared clonotypes between healthy human individuals. Here immunoSEQ multiplex PCR was the method, and the copy in TCRdb shows in-frame clones only, minus some. The sample includes 900,000 to 1,200,000 clones, around 78% seen only once; the top ten take roughly 0.55%. Sequencing was carried out using memory CD4+ T cells from PBMCs. The source is a young man in good health. Some clones in this sample may be carry-over from other donors' samples. Both conserved end residues are part of each CDR3. The D gene is left open where the match is weak.

TRBD1	TRBJ2-7	TRBV28	TGTGCCAGCAGTTCACGTGGGGGACAGGGGATCGAGCAGTACTTC	CASSSRGGQGIEQYF
TRBD1	TRBJ1-1	TRBV6-5	TGTGCCAGCACCCGGGACAGGGGGTACACTGAAGCTTTCTTT	CASTRDRGYTEAFF
TRBD2	TRBJ2-1	TRBV2	TGTGCCAGCAGCGCCGGACTAGCGGGAGTTGGGAGTGAGCAGTTCTTC	CASSAGLAGVGSEQFF
TRBD1	TRBJ2-2	TRBV5-1	TGCGCCAGCAGCAGTTCGACAGGGGACTTCACCGGGGAGCTGTTTTTT	CASSSSTGDFTGELFF
TRBD1	TRBJ2-7	TRBV30	TGTGCCTGGAGTGACGGGGACAGAGCCTACGAGCAGTACTTC	CAWSDGDRAYEQYF
NA	TRBJ1-5	TRBV7-2	TGTGCCAGCACCCAACAGGGCCCTAATCAGCCCCAGCATTTT	CASTQQGPNQPQHF
NA	TRBJ1-2	TRBV7-2	TGTGCCAGCAGCTTAGAGGGGCTGAATGGCTACACCTTC	CASSLEGLNGYTF
NA	TRBJ2-1	TRBV11-2	TGTGCCAGCAGCCCCCGAGTAGCGCAATACAATGAGCAGTTCTTC	CASSPRVAQYNEQFF
NA	TRBJ1-2	TRBV6-5	TGTGCCAGCAGTACTAACGCAGGGCGCTATGGCTACACCTTC	CASSTNAGRYGYTF
TRBD2	TRBJ2-1	TRBV4-1	TGCGCCAGCAGCCAAGGACCCCGCGGGAGGAATCGTGAGCAGTTCTTC	CASSQGPRGRNREQFF